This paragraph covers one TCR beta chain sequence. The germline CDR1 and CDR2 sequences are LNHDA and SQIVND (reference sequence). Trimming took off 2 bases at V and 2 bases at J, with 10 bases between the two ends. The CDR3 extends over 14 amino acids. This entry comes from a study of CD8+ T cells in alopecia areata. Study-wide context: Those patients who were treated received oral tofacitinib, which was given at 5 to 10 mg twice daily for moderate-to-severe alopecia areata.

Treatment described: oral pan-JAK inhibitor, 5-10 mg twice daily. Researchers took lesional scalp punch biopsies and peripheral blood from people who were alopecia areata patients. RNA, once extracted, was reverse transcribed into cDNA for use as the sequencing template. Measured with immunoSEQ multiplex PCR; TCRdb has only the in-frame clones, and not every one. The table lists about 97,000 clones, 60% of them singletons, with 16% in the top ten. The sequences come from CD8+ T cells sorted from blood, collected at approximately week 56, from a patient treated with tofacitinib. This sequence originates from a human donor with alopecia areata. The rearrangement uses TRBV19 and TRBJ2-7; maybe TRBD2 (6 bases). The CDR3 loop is CASSIPGLAYEQYF. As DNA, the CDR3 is TGTGCCAGTAGTATACCGGGACTCGCCTACGAGCAGTACTTC.